What follows are 5 T cell receptor beta chains derived from one specimen sequenced in a study of Ad26.COV2.S vaccination and SARS-CoV-2 variants. Libraries were prepared by immunoSEQ multiplex PCR; TCRdb keeps only in-frame clonotypes and omits some of them. Of about 680,000 clones listed, about 89% are singletons. Regarding treatment: some 19 received Ad26.COV2.S at low or high dose, single or two shots; several received placebo; per-sample allocation not given. Sampling took place 63 days after the first vaccine or placebo injection. Sequenced here: peripheral blood, sampled in a trial of Ad26.COV2.S vaccine versus placebo. Every receptor here comes from a person aged 18-65 years who received the Ad26.COV2.S COVID-19 vaccine or a placebo.

The chain carries TRBV7-3 and TRBJ2-2, with 7 bases identical to TRBD1. The CDR3 extends over 13 amino acids. J gave up 5 bases and V 6 bases, and 3 bases lay outside the gene matches. Looked up from germline, CDR1 is SGHTA and CDR2 is FQGTGA. The CDR3 DNA sequence: TGTGCCAGCAGTCCCAGGGGGACCGGGGAGCTGTTTTTT. Its translation: CASSPRGTGELFF.

V usage is TRBV25-1 and J usage is TRBJ2-2, with D possibly matching TRBD2 (5 bases). The CDR3 runs to 12 residues. Germline V lookup: CDR1 MGHDK, CDR2 SYGVNS. The ends were cut back, 6 bases at V and 3 bases at J, with 5 bases in the middle. The chain's CDR3 is CASRRDTGELFF. The CDR3 coding sequence is TGTGCCAGCAGGAGGGACACCGGGGAGCTGTTTTTT.

The chain employs TRBV30 and TRBJ1-3, with D maybe TRBD1 (5 bases). Per germline, CDR1 GTSNPN and CDR2 SVGIG (reference sequence). Trimming shortened V by 3 bases and J by 3 bases, and 12 bases separated the two germline ends. The CDR3 covers 14 residues. CDR3 DNA sequence: TGTGCCTGGAGGGGACTCATCTATGGAAACACCATATATTTT. It encodes CAWRGLIYGNTIYF.

V usage is TRBV5-1 and J usage is TRBJ1-4, with D unclear. This CDR3 has 18 amino acids. The V gene lost 4 bases and the J gene lost 0 bases, with 19 bases spanning the gap. Germline values: CDR1 SGHRS, CDR2 YFSETQ. This chain's CDR3 is CASSTRPLRLATNEKLFF. CDR3 DNA: TGCGCCAGCAGCACTAGACCCCTCAGACTCGCAACTAATGAAAAACTGTTTTTT.

The chain uses TRBV7-9 and TRBJ1-2, with D possibly being TRBD1 (6 bases). The germline V gene has CDR1 SEHNR and CDR2 FQNEAQ (reference sequence). CDR3 length: 15 amino acids. The ends were cut back, 3 bases at V and 0 bases at J, with 11 bases in the middle. CDR3 protein: CASSLLGAANYGYTF. The CDR3 DNA reads TGTGCCAGCAGCTTGTTGGGGGCAGCTAACTATGGCTACACCTTC.